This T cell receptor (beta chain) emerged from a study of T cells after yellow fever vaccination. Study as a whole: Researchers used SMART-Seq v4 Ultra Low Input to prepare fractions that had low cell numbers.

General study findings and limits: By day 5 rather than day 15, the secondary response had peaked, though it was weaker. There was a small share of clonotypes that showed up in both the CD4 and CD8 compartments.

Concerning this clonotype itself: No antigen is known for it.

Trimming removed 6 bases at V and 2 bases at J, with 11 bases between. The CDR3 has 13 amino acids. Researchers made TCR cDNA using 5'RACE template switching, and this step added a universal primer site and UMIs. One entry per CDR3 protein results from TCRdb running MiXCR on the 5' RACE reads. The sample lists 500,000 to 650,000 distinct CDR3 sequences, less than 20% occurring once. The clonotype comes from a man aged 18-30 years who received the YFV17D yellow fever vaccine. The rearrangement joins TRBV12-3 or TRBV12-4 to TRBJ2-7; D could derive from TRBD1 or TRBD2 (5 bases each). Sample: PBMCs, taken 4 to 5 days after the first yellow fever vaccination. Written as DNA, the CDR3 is TGTGCCAGCAGGGGACGCTTAACCTACGAGCAGTACTTC. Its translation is CASRGRLTYEQYF.